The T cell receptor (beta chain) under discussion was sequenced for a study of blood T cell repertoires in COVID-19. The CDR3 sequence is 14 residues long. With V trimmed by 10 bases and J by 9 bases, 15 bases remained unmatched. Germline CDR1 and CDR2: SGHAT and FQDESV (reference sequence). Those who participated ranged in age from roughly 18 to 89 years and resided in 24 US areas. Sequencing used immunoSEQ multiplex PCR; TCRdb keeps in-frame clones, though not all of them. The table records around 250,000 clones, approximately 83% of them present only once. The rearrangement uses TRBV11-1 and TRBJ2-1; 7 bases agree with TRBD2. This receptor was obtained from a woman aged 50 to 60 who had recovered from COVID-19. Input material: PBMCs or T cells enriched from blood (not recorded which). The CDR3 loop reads CATVRLAERGEQFF. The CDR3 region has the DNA TGTGCCACCGTGAGACTAGCCGAAAGGGGTGAGCAGTTCTTC.